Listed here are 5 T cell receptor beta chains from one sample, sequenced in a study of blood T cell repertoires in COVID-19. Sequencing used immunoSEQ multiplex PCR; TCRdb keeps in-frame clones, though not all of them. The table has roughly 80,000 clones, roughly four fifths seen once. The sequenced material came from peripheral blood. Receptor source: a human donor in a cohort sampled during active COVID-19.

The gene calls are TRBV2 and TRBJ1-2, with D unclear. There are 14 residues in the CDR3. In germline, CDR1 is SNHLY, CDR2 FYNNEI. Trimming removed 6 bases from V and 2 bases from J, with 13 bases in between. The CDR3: CASSDSLLNYGYTF. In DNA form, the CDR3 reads TGTGCCAGCAGCGATTCTCTCCTAAACTATGGCTACACCTTC.

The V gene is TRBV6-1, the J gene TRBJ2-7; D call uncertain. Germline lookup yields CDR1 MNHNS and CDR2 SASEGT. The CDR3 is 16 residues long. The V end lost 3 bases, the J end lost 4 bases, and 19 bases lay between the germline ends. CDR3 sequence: CASSEGPQPRVYEQYF. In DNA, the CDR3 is TGTGCCAGCAGTGAGGGTCCACAGCCCCGCGTATACGAGCAGTACTTC.

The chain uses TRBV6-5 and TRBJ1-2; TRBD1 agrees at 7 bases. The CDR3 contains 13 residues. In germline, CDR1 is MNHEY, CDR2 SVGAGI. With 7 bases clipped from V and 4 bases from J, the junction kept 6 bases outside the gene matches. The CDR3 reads CASTSGQTYGYTF. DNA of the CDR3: TGTGCCAGCACCTCGGGACAGACCTATGGCTACACCTTC.

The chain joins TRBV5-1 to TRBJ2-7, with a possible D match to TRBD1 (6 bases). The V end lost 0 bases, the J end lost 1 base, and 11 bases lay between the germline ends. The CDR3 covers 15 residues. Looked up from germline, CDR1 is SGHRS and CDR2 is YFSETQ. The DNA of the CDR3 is TGCGCCAGCAGCTTGGCCCGGACAGTTTCCTACGAGCAGTACTTC. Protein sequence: CASSLARTVSYEQYF.

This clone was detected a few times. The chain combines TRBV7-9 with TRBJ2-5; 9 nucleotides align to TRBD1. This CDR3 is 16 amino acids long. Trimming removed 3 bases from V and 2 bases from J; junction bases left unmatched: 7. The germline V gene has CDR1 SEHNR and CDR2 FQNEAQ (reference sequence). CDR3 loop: CASSLGTGRGQETQYF. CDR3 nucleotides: TGTGCCAGCAGCTTGGGGACAGGGAGGGGACAAGAGACCCAGTACTTC.